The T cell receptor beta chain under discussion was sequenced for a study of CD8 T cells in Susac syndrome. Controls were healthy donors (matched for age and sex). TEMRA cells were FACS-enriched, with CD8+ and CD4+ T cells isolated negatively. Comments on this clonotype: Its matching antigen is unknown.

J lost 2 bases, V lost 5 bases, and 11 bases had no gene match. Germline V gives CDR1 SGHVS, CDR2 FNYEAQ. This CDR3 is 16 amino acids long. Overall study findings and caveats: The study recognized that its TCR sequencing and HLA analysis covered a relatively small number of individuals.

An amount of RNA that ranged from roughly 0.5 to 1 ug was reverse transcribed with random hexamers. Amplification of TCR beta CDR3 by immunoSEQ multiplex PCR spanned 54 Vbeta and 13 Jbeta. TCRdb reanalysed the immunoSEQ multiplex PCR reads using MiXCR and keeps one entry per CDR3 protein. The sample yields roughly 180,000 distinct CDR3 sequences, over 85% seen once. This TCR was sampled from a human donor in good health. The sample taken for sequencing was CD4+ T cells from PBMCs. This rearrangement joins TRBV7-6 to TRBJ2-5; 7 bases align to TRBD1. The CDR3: CASSRQSGQQQETQYF. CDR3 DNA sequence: TGTGCCAGCAGCCGACAGTCGGGACAGCAACAAGAGACCCAGTACTTC.